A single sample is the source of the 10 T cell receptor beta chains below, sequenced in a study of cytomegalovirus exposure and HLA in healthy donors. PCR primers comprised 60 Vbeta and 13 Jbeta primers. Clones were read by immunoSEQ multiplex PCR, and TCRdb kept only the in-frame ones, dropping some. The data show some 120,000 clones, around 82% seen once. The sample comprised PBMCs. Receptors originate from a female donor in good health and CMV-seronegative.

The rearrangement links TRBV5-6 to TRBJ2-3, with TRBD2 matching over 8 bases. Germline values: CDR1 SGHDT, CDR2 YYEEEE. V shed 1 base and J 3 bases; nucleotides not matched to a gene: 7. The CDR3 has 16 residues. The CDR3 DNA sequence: TGTGCCAGCAGCTTGCTTGCGGGGGGCCTGACAGATACGCAGTATTTT. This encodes CASSLLAGGLTDTQYF.

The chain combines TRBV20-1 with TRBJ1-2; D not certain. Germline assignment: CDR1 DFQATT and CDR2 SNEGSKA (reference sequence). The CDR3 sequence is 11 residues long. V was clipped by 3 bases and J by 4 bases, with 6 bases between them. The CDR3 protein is CSARSSYGYTF. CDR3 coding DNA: TGCAGTGCTAGGTCCAGCTATGGCTACACCTTC.

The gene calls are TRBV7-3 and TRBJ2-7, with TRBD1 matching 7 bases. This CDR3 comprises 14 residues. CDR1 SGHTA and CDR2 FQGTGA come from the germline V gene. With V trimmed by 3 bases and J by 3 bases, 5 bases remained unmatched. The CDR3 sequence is CASSFGQGVYEQYF. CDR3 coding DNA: TGTGCCAGCAGCTTCGGGCAGGGGGTCTACGAGCAGTACTTC.

CDR3 DNA sequence: TGTGCCAGCAGTGGCGACAGGGTATCCTACACCTTC. This sequence encodes CASSGDRVSYTF. The chain uses TRBV25-1 and TRBJ1-2; 7 bases map to TRBD1. The CDR3 contains 12 residues. V lost 4 bases and J lost 10; bases outside the gene matches: 6. Germline CDR1 reads MGHDK; CDR2 reads SYGVNS.

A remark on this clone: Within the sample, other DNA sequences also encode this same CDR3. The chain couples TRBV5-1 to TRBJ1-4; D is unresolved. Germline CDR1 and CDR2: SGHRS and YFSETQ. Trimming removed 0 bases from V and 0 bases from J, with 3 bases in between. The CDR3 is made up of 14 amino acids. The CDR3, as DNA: TGCGCCAGCAGCTTGGGCGCAACTAATGAAAAACTGTTTTTT. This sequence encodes CASSLGATNEKLFF. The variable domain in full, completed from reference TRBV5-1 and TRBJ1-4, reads KAGVTQTPRYLIKTRGQQVTLSCSPISGHRSVSWYQQTPGQGLQFLFEYFSETQRNKGNFPGRFSGRQFSNSRSEMNVSTLELGDSALYLCASSLGATNEKLFFGSGTQLSVL.

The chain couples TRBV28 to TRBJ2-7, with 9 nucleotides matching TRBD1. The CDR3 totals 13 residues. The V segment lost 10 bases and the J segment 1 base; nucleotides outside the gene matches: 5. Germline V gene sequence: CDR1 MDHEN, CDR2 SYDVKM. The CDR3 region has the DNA TGTGCCACAAGACAGGGGGGGTCCTACGAGCAGTACTTC. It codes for CATRQGGSYEQYF.

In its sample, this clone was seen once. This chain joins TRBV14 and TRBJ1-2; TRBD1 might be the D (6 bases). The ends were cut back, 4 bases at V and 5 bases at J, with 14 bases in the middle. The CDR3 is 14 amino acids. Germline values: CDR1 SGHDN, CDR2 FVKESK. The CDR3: CASSRGGTPYGYTF. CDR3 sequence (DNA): TGTGCCAGCAGCCGAGGGGGAACCCCTTATGGCTACACCTTC.

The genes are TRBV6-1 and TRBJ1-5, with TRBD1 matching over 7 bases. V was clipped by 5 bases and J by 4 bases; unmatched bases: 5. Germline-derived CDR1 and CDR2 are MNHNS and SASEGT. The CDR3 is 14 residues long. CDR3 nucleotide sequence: TGTGCCAGCAGTTTTGGACAGGAGAATCAGCCCCAGCATTTT. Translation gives CASSFGQENQPQHF.

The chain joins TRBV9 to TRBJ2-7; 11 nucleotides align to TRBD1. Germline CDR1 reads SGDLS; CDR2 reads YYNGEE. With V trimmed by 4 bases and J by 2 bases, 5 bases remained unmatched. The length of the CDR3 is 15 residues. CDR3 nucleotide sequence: TGTGCCAGCAGCCCACCGGGACAGGGGGCCTACGAGCAGTACTTC. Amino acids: CASSPPGQGAYEQYF.

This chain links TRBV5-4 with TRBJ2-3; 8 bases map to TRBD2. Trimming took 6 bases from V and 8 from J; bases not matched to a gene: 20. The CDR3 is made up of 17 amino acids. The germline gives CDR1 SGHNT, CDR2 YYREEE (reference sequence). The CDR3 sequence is CASTDRSVSGGPVTQYF. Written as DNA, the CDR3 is TGTGCCAGCACCGACCGATCCGTGTCGGGGGGGCCTGTTACGCAGTATTTT.